Shown below are 25 T cell receptor beta chains from a single sample sequenced in a study of blood T cell repertoires in COVID-19. Generated by immunoSEQ multiplex PCR, the TCRdb table keeps only in-frame clones and is missing some. This sample yields some 93,000 clones, of which 82% are seen a single time; about 10% belongs to the top ten. The specimen was peripheral blood. The receptor set was obtained from a man between 65 and 85 years old with acute or convalescent COVID-19.

This chain connects TRBV3-1 (or the pseudogene TRBV3-2) to TRBJ2-7, with no clear D. The CDR3 is made up of 12 amino acids. V was clipped by 2 bases and J by 4 bases, with 6 bases between them. CDR1 and CDR2 from the germline V gene are LGHDT and YNNKEL (reference sequence). This CDR3 is CASSQSKYEQYF. The CDR3 coding sequence is TGTGCCAGCAGCCAATCTAAGTACGAGCAGTACTTC.

The chain has TRBV5-1 and TRBJ1-6, with 8 bases aligning to TRBD1. CDR1 and CDR2 (germline): SGHRS, YFSETQ. The V and J ends lost 4 bases and 9 bases, in that order; junction bases with no gene match: 9. The CDR3 has 15 amino acids. CDR3 sequence: CASSPGQGTTSPLHF. In nucleotides, the CDR3 is TGCGCCAGCAGCCCAGGACAGGGAACAACTTCACCCCTCCACTTT.

The chain uses TRBV5-1 and TRBJ2-2, with D perhaps TRBD1 (5 bases). The CDR3 spans 14 residues. Germline CDR1 SGHRS, CDR2 YFSETQ. V was shortened by 4 bases and J by 4 bases, with 11 bases between the two germline ends. The CDR3 reads CASSLQDSTGELFF. CDR3 DNA: TGCGCCAGCAGCCTCCAAGACAGCACCGGGGAGCTGTTTTTT.

The chain employs TRBV6-4 and TRBJ1-3, with unresolved D. Germline CDR1 MRHNA, CDR2 SNTAGT. V was clipped by 1 base and J by 8 bases, with 18 bases between them. The CDR3 totals 16 residues. The CDR3: CASSDYRVRSADTIYF. The CDR3 DNA follows: TGTGCCAGCAGTGACTATCGGGTAAGAAGTGCGGACACCATATATTTT.

This clone was seen once. The chain employs TRBV28 and TRBJ2-7, with TRBD1 as a possible D gene (5 bases). In germline, CDR1 is MDHEN, CDR2 SYDVKM. The V gene lost 5 bases and the J gene lost 6 bases, with 20 bases spanning the gap. The CDR3 length is 15 residues. CDR3 coding DNA: TGTGCCAGCAGTCCCGTTCGCTCCAGGGTCAGCGAGCAGTACTTC. It yields the protein CASSPVRSRVSEQYF.

This chain connects TRBV3-1 (or the pseudogene TRBV3-2) to TRBJ2-1; 13 positions match TRBD2. The CDR3 runs 15 residues. Germline lookup yields CDR1 LGHDT and CDR2 YNNKEL (reference sequence). V dropped 6 bases and J dropped 9; count of bases not matched to a gene: 8. The CDR3 DNA reads TGTGCCAGCAGATCAGCACTAGCGGGGGGGGGTGAGCAGTTCTTC. This encodes CASRSALAGGGEQFF.

This chain connects TRBV7-2 to TRBJ2-7, with 9 bases lining up with TRBD1. The germline gives CDR1 SGHTA, CDR2 FQGNSA. The length of the CDR3 is 15 residues. The trim removed 4 bases at V and 7 bases at J, leaving 11 bases unmatched. CDR3 region: CASSSLRTGAREQYF. Written as DNA, the CDR3 is TGTGCCAGCAGCTCCCTGAGGACAGGGGCTCGAGAGCAGTACTTC.

This chain uses TRBV24-1 with TRBJ2-7, with 8 positions matching TRBD1. CDR3 size: 17 residues. Germline V gene sequence: CDR1 KGHDR, CDR2 SFDVKD. J gave up 6 bases and V 5 bases, and 17 bases lay outside the gene matches. CDR3 amino acids: CATSAASGQGKLLEQYF. In DNA form, the CDR3 reads TGTGCCACCAGTGCCGCTTCCGGACAGGGAAAGTTGCTCGAGCAGTACTTC.

The chain links TRBV6-9 to TRBJ2-5, with 8 positions matching TRBD2. CDR3 length: 15 amino acids. V lost 5 bases to trimming and J lost 1 base; unmatched junction nucleotides: 6. The germline CDR1 and CDR2 sequences are MNHGY and SVAAGI. In DNA, the CDR3 is TGTGCCAGCAGTCCCCTCGGGGGGGTCCAAGAGACCCAGTACTTC. It yields the protein CASSPLGGVQETQYF.

This clone was detected once. The chain employs TRBV13 and TRBJ2-1, with 13 bases identical to TRBD2. CDR1 and CDR2 (germline): PRHDT, FYEKMQ (reference sequence). CDR3 length: 15 residues. Trimming at V came to 5 bases and at J to 6 bases, leaving 4 bases not matched to a gene. The CDR3 here is CASSPGLAGVNEQFF. DNA for the CDR3: TGTGCCAGCAGCCCCGGACTAGCGGGAGTCAATGAGCAGTTCTTC. The entire variable domain, with the rest obtained from reference TRBV13 and TRBJ2-1, is as follows: AAGVIQSPRHLIKEKRETATLKCYPIPRHDTVYWYQQGPGQDPQFLISFYEKMQSDKGSIPDRFSAQQFSDYHSELNMSSLELGDSALYFCASSPGLAGVNEQFFGPGTRLTVL.

The J gene is TRBJ2-7, the V gene TRBV24-1, with a possible D match to TRBD2 (5 bases). Germline values: CDR1 KGHDR, CDR2 SFDVKD. This CDR3 contains 14 residues. Trimming took off 7 bases at V and 0 bases at J, with 12 bases between the two ends. The CDR3 DNA is TGTGCCACCAGAGACGGGGATAACTCCTACGAGCAGTACTTC. Protein product: CATRDGDNSYEQYF.

This rearrangement joins TRBV5-1 to TRBJ2-1, with TRBD1 matching over 12 bases. From germline, CDR1 is SGHRS and CDR2 YFSETQ. The CDR3 sequence is 13 residues long. Losses at the gene ends were 4 bases for V and 11 bases for J; bases not matched to a gene: 4. DNA of the CDR3: TGCGCCAGCAGCGAGGGACAGGGGGCGAAGCAGTTCTTC. This sequence encodes CASSEGQGAKQFF.

This sequence joins TRBV10-3 and TRBJ2-7; D is unresolved. The CDR3 has 12 amino acids. V shed 6 bases and J shed 1 base, with 7 bases lying between them. The germline CDR1 and CDR2 sequences are ENHRY and SYGVKD. The CDR3 DNA reads TGTGCCATCAGCCCCAATTCCTACGAGCAGTACTTC. Residues: CAISPNSYEQYF.

Concerning this clone itself: The same CDR3 arises from other DNA sequences in this sample as well. The J gene is TRBJ1-1, the V gene TRBV6-5; no clear D gene. The germline V gene has CDR1 MNHEY and CDR2 SVGAGI. V lost 8 bases, J lost 4 bases, and 8 bases lay in between. CDR3 length: 11 amino acids. In DNA, the CDR3 is TGTGCCAGCGGCCGAGGCACTGAAGCTTTCTTT. Protein product: CASGRGTEAFF.

J is TRBJ1-2 and V is TRBV29-1; the match to TRBD1 covers 8 bases. J was trimmed by 4 bases and V by 6 bases; bases with no gene match: 7. The CDR3 consists of 13 residues. The germline CDR1 and CDR2 sequences are SQVTM and ANQGSEA. The CDR3 DNA follows: TGCAGCGTCGCGGACAGGGTTGGCTATGGCTACACCTTC. Encoded protein: CSVADRVGYGYTF. The complete variable domain, with remaining parts taken from reference TRBV29-1 and TRBJ1-2, reads SAVISQKPSRDICQRGTSLTIQCQVDSQVTMMFWYRQQPGQSLTLIATANQGSEATYESGFVIDKFPISRPNLTFSTLTVSNMSPEDSSIYLCSVADRVGYGYTFGSGTRLTVV.

V usage is TRBV5-1 and J usage is TRBJ1-4, with D tentatively TRBD1 (5 bases). From germline, CDR1 is SGHRS and CDR2 YFSETQ. Trimming shortened V by 0 bases and J by 1 base, and 13 bases separated the two germline ends. The CDR3 length is 17 residues. CDR3 loop: CASSLAPQGGTNEKLFF. The DNA for the CDR3 is TGCGCCAGCAGCTTGGCCCCTCAGGGAGGAACTAATGAAAAACTGTTTTTT. The full variable domain, with the rest looked up from reference TRBV5-1 and TRBJ1-4, is KAGVTQTPRYLIKTRGQQVTLSCSPISGHRSVSWYQQTPGQGLQFLFEYFSETQRNKGNFPGRFSGRQFSNSRSEMNVSTLELGDSALYLCASSLAPQGGTNEKLFFGSGTQLSVL.

This clone appeared a single time. The chain combines TRBV3-1 (or the pseudogene TRBV3-2) with TRBJ1-1; 9 bases agree with TRBD1. Germline CDR1 LGHDT, CDR2 YNNKEL (reference sequence). The V and J ends lost 6 bases and 4 bases, in that order; junction bases with no gene match: 3. The CDR3 consists of 13 residues. The CDR3 is CASSRTGATEAFF. CDR3 nucleotide sequence: TGTGCCAGCAGTCGGACAGGGGCCACTGAAGCTTTCTTT.

This clone has more than one count but fewer than ten. The CDR3 coding sequence is TGTGCCAGCAGCTCGGACAGAAATGAAAAACTGTTTTTT. Protein sequence: CASSSDRNEKLFF. This sequence joins TRBV11-2 and TRBJ1-4, with D tentatively TRBD1 (6 bases). CDR1 SGHAT and CDR2 FQNNGV come from the germline V gene. The CDR3 has 13 amino acids. Trimming cost V 4 bases and J 5 bases, with 8 bases left between them. The full variable domain, with the rest looked up from reference TRBV11-2 and TRBJ1-4, is EAGVAQSPRYKIIEKRQSVAFWCNPISGHATLYWYQQILGQGPKLLIQFQNNGVVDDSQLPKDRFSAERLKGVDSTLKIQPAKLEDSAVYLCASSSDRNEKLFFGSGTQLSVL.

The chain has TRBV7-9 and TRBJ1-4; D gene unclear. V lost 4 bases and J 6 bases, leaving 15 bases between the germline ends. The CDR3 sequence is 15 residues long. Germline-derived CDR1 and CDR2 are SEHNR and FQNEAQ (reference sequence). CDR3 loop: CASSSFRSLDEKLFF. In nucleotides, the CDR3 is TGTGCCAGCAGCTCATTCCGGTCCTTGGATGAAAAACTGTTTTTT.

This sequence joins TRBV4-3 and TRBJ2-1; 8 nucleotides match TRBD2. This CDR3 is built from 17 residues. Germline values: CDR1 LGHNA, CDR2 YSLEER. V lost 3 bases to trimming and J lost 1 base; unmatched junction nucleotides: 8. CDR3 protein: CASSHAAGELSYNEQFF. The CDR3 nucleotides are TGCGCCAGCAGCCACGCAGCGGGAGAGTTATCCTACAATGAGCAGTTCTTC.

V gene TRBV7-3 combines with J gene TRBJ2-5, with a weak D call TRBD2 (6 bases). Germline V CDR1 and CDR2: SGHTA, FQGTGA. V shed 1 base and J shed 5 bases, with 14 bases lying between them. This CDR3 is built from 15 residues. In DNA, the CDR3 is TGTGCCAGCAGCTTAAGCACTAGCTCCGGGGAGACCCAGTACTTC. This encodes CASSLSTSSGETQYF.

The chain has TRBV7-8 and TRBJ2-2; possibly TRBD2 for D (7 bases). V was trimmed by 3 bases and J by 2 bases, leaving 13 bases between them. The CDR3 contains 16 residues. CDR1 is SGHVS and CDR2 is FQNEAQ in the germline V gene. The CDR3 here is CASSLGRGPNTGELFF. The DNA for the CDR3 is TGTGCCAGCAGCTTGGGGCGGGGGCCCAACACCGGGGAGCTGTTTTTT.

V is TRBV30 and J is TRBJ2-6, with a weak D call TRBD1 (5 bases). The CDR3 consists of 14 residues. V lost 6 bases and J lost 1, with 10 bases in between. Germline values: CDR1 GTSNPN, CDR2 SVGIG (reference sequence). The CDR3 reads CACTQGSGANVLTF. The DNA for the CDR3 is TGTGCCTGTACCCAGGGTTCTGGGGCCAACGTCCTGACTTTC. Supplemented by reference TRBV30 and TRBJ2-6, the full variable domain reads SQTIHQWPATLVQPVGSPLSLECTVEGTSNPNLYWYRQAAGRGLQLLFYSVGIGQISSEVPQNLSASRPQDRQFILSSKKLLLSDSGFYLCACTQGSGANVLTFGAGSRLTVL.

The chain is built from TRBV5-1 and TRBJ2-1, with 8 positions matching TRBD1. Looked up from germline, CDR1 is SGHRS and CDR2 is YFSETQ. Trimming took 4 bases from V and 2 from J; bases not matched to a gene: 5. The CDR3 is 15 residues long. DNA of the CDR3: TGCGCCAGCAGCCCGTCGACAGGGGCCTACAATGAGCAGTTCTTC. Its protein is CASSPSTGAYNEQFF. The entire variable domain, with the rest obtained from reference TRBV5-1 and TRBJ2-1, is as follows: KAGVTQTPRYLIKTRGQQVTLSCSPISGHRSVSWYQQTPGQGLQFLFEYFSETQRNKGNFPGRFSGRQFSNSRSEMNVSTLELGDSALYLCASSPSTGAYNEQFFGPGTRLTVL.

The chain is built from TRBV28 and TRBJ2-1, with TRBD2 matching 14 bases. Germline V gene lookup returns CDR1 MDHEN and CDR2 SYDVKM. The CDR3 sequence is 21 residues long. The V gene end was trimmed by 5 bases and the J gene end by 1 base; junction bases not matched to a gene: 16. The CDR3, as DNA: TGTGCCAGCAGTATAAAACCGGGACTAGCGGGAGTAAAGGGGTCCTACAATGAGCAGTTCTTC. Amino acid sequence: CASSIKPGLAGVKGSYNEQFF.